This T cell receptor beta chain was found in a study of T cells in women clearing cervical HPV infection. The CDR3 consists of 14 residues. Germline assignment: CDR1 LNHDA and CDR2 SQIVND (reference sequence). The V and J ends lost 7 bases and 0 bases respectively, with 13 bases between them. As concerns this clone: Its antigen is unidentified. The DNA ends 3 residues before the CDR3 does, and the rest of the CDR3 is filled in from the germline J gene.

Assay: immunoSEQ multiplex PCR; the TCRdb copy retains only in-frame clones and omits some. Its table lists roughly 30,000 clones. MY09/MY11 PCR detected cervical HPV DNA; dot-blot assigned genotypes. Study-wide points: It is unknown whether associations predate infection; no effector/memory or HPV-specific sorting.

The rearrangement uses TRBV19 and TRBJ2-7, with D tentatively TRBD1 (6 bases). The TCR comes from a woman between 18 and 75 years old with a cervical HPV16 infection that either progressed to CIN3+ or cleared (not recorded which). What was sequenced was blood buffy coat. CDR3 protein: CASKQGPTSYEQYF. CDR3 bases read: TGTGCCAGTAAGCAGGGGCCCACCTCCTACGAG.